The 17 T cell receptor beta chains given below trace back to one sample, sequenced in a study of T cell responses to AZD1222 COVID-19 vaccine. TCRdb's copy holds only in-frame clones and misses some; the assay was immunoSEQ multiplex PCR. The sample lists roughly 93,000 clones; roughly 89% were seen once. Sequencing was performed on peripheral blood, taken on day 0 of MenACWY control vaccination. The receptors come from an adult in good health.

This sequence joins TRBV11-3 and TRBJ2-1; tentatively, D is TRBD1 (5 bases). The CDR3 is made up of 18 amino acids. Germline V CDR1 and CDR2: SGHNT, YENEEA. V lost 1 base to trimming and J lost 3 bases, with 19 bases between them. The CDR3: CASSLVRSRTLFYNEQFF. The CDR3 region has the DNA TGTGCCAGCAGCTTAGTAAGGTCAAGGACACTTTTCTACAATGAGCAGTTCTTC. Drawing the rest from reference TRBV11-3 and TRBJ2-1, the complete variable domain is EAGVVQSPRYKIIEKKQPVAFWCNPISGHNTLYWYLQNLGQGPELLIRYENEEAVDDSQLPKDRFSAERLKGVDSTLKIQPAELGDSAVYLCASSLVRSRTLFYNEQFFGPGTRLTVL.

In nucleotides, the CDR3 is TGCGCCAGCAGCCAAGATCGACAGCCCAATCAGCCCCAGCATTTT. Amino acids: CASSQDRQPNQPQHF. This chain connects TRBV4-3 to TRBJ1-5, with D possibly TRBD1 on 5 matching bases. V lost 0 bases and J 3 bases, leaving 9 bases between the germline ends. The CDR3 consists of 15 residues. CDR1 is LGHNA and CDR2 is YSLEER in the germline V gene.

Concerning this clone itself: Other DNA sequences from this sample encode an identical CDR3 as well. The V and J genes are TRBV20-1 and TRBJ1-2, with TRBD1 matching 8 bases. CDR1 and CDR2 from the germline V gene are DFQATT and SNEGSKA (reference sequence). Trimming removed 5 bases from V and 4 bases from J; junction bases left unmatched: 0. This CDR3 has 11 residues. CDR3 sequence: CSAGQGYGYTF. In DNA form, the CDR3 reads TGCAGTGCTGGACAGGGCTATGGCTACACCTTC.

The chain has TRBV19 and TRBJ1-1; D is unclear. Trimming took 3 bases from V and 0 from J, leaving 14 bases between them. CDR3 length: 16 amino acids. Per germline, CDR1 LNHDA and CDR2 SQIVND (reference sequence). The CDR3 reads CASSISGWGLNTEAFF. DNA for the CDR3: TGTGCCAGTAGTATCTCAGGCTGGGGTTTGAACACTGAAGCTTTCTTT. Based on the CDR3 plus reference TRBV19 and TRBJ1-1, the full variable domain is DGGITQSPKYLFRKEGQNVTLSCEQNLNHDAMYWYRQDPGQGLRLIYYSQIVNDFQKGDIAEGYSVSREKKESFPLTVTSAQKNPTAFYLCASSISGWGLNTEAFFGQGTRLTVV.

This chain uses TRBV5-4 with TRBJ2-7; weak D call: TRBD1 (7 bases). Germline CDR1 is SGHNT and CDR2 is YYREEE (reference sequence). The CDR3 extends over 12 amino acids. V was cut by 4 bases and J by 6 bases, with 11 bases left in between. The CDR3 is CASSDQGGEQYF. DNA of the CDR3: TGTGCCAGCAGCGATCAGGGGGGCGAGCAGTACTTC.

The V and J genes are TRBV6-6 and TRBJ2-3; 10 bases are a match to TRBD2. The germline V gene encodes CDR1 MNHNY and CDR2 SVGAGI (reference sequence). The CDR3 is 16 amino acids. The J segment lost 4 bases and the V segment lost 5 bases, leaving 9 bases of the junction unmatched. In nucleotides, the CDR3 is TGTGCCAGCAGTCGAAAAGCGGGGGGGTTTTCAGATACGCAGTATTTT. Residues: CASSRKAGGFSDTQYF.

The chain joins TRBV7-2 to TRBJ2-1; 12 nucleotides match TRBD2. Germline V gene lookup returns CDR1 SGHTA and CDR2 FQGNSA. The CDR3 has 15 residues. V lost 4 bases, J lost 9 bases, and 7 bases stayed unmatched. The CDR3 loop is CASSSPGLAGGEQFF. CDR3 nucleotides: TGTGCCAGCAGCTCGCCGGGACTAGCGGGTGGTGAGCAGTTCTTC. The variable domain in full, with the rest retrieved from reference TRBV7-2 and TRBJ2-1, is GAGVSQSPSNKVTEKGKDVELRCDPISGHTALYWYRQSLGQGLEFLIYFQGNSAPDKSGLPSDRFSAERTGGSVSTLTIQRTQQEDSAVYLCASSSPGLAGGEQFFGPGTRLTVL.

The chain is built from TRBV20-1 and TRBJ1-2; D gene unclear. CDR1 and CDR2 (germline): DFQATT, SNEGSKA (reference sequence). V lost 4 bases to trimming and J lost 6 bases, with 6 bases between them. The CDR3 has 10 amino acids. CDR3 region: CSAMGNGYTF. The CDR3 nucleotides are TGCAGTGCTATGGGGAATGGCTACACCTTC.

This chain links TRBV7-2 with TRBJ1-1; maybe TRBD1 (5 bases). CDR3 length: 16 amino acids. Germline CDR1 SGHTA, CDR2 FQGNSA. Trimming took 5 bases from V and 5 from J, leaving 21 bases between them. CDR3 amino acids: CASSPVGASEKTEAFF. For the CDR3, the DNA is TGTGCCAGCAGCCCAGTTGGGGCCTCAGAGAAAACTGAAGCTTTCTTT.

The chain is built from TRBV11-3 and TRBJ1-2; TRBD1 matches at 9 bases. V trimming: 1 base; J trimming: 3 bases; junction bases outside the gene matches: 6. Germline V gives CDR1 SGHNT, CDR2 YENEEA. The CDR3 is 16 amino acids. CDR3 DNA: TGTGCCAGCAGCTTAGGGGGGACAGGGATTGACTATGGCTACACCTTC. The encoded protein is CASSLGGTGIDYGYTF.

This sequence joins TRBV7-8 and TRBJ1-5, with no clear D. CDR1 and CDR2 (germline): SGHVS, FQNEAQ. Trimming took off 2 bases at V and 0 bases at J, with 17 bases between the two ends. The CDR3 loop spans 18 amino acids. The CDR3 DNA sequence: TGTGCCAGCAGCTTATGGGCCGGCGACCTCAATAGCAATCAGCCCCAGCATTTT. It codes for CASSLWAGDLNSNQPQHF.

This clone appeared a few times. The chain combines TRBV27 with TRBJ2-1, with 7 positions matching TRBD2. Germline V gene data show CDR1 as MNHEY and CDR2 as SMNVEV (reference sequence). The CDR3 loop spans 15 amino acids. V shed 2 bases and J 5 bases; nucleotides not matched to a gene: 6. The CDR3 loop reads CASSLIQGGDNEQFF. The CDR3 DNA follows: TGTGCCAGCAGTTTAATCCAGGGAGGGGACAATGAGCAGTTCTTC.

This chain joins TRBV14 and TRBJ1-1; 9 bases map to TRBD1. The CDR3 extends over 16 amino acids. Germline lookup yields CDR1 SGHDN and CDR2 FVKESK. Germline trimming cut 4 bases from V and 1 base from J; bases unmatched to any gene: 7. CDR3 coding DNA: TGTGCCAGCAGCCTCGGACAGGGGTTGTCGAACACTGAAGCTTTCTTT. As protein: CASSLGQGLSNTEAFF. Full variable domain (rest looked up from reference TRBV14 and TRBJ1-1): EAGVTQFPSHSVIEKGQTVTLRCDPISGHDNLYWYRRVMGKEIKFLLHFVKESKQDESGMPNNRFLAERTGGTYSTLKVQPAELEDSGVYFCASSLGQGLSNTEAFFGQGTRLTVV.

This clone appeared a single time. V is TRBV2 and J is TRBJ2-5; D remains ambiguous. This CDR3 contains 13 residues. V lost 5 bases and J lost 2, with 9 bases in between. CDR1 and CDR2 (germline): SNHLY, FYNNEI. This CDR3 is CASSRSGQETQYF. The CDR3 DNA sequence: TGTGCCAGCAGTCGTTCGGGTCAAGAGACCCAGTACTTC. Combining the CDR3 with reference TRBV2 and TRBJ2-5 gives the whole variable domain EPEVTQTPSHQVTQMGQEVILRCVPISNHLYFYWYRQILGQKVEFLVSFYNNEISEKSEIFDDQFSVERPDGSNFTLKIRSTKLEDSAMYFCASSRSGQETQYFGPGTRLLVL.

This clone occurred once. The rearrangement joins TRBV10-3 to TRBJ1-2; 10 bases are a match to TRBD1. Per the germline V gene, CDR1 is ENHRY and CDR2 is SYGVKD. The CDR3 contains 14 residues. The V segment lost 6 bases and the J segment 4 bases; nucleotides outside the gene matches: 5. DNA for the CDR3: TGTGCCATCAGCGCCGGGACAGGGGCCTATGGCTACACCTTC. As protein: CAISAGTGAYGYTF.

The CDR3 sequence: CASSVGVNAYEQYF. The CDR3 DNA is TGTGCCAGCAGCGTTGGTGTGAACGCCTACGAGCAGTACTTC. This rearrangement joins TRBV9 to TRBJ2-7, with unresolved D. The CDR3 length is 14 residues. CDR1 SGDLS and CDR2 YYNGEE come from the germline V gene. V lost 2 bases to trimming and J lost 2 bases, with 11 bases between them.

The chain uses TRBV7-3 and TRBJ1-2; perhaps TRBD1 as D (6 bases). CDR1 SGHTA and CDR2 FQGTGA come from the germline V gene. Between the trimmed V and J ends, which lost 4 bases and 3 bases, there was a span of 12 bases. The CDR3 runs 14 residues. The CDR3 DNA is TGTGCCAGCAGCTCTAACAGGGTCCACTATGGCTACACCTTC. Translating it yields CASSSNRVHYGYTF. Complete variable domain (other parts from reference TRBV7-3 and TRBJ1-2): GAGVSQTPSNKVTEKGKYVELRCDPISGHTALYWYRQSLGQGPEFLIYFQGTGAADDSGLPNDRFFAVRPEGSVSTLKIQRTERGDSAVYLCASSSNRVHYGYTFGSGTRLTVV.